Sequencing of this T cell receptor (beta chain) was carried out in a study of memory CD4+ T cells and cytomegalovirus serostatus. Broader study findings: CD4+ memory repertoires contained about 40% of the roughly 150 reported CMV TCRbeta sequences. Suggested: most of the CMV-linked TCR signature lies in CD4+ memory cells.

As regards this clone: What it recognizes is unknown.

This CDR3 spans 13 amino acids. Looked up from germline, CDR1 is SGHAT and CDR2 is FQNNGV. With 0 bases removed from V and 4 bases from J, the gap between germline ends came to 3 bases. The sort gate was single viable CD3+CD4+CD8-CD45RO+ cells for memory CD4+ T cells. Original handling: Out-of-frame sequences were removed, leaving about 2.2 million distinct TCRbeta sequences. The data were produced by immunoSEQ multiplex PCR, yet TCRdb's version contains in-frame clones alone and is incomplete. V and J calls plus clone size are reproduced from that table; the DNA served to infer D and trimming. The repertoire holds 50,000 to 70,000 clones, with about 68% as singletons.

The sequence derives from an adult in good health and CMV-seropositive. Sequenced input: memory CD4+ T cells from blood. The rearrangement joins TRBV11-2 to TRBJ1-4; D unclear. CDR3 DNA sequence: TGTGCCAGCAGCTTAGAAGTTAATGAAAAACTGTTTTTT. It encodes CASSLEVNEKLFF.